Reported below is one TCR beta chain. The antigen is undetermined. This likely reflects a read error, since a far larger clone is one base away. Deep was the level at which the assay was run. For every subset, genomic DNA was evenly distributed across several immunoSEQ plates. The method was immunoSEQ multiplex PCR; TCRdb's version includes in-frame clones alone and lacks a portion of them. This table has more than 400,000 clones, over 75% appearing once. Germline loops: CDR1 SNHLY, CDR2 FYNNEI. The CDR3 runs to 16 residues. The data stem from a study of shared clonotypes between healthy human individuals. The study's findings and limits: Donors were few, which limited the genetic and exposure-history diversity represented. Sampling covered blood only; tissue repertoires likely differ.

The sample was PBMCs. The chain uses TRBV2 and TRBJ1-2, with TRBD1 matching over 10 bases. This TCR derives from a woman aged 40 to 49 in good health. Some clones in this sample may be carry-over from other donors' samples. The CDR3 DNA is TGTGCCAGCATTGAAGGGACAGGGGTTCGGGTGGATGGCTACACCTTC. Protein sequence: CASIEGTGVRVDGYTF.